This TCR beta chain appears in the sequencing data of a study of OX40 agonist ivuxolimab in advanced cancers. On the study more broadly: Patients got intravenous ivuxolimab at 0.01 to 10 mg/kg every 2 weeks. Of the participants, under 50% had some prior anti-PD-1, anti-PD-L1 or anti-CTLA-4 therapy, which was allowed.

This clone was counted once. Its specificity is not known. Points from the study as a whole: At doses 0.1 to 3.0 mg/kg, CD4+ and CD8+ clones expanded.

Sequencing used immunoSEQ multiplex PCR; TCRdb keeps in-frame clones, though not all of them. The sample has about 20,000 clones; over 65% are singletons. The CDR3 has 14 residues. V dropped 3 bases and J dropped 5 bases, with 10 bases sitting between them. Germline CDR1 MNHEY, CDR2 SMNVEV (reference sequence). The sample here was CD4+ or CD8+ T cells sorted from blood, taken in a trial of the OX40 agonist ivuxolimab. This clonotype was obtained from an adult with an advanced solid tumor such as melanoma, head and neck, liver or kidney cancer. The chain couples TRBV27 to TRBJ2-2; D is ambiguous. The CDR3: CASSLAVGTGELFF. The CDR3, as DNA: TGTGCCAGCAGTTTGGCCGTCGGGACCGGGGAGCTGTTTTTT.